This TCR beta chain was captured by sequencing in a study of beta chain features in type 1 diabetes (dated by TCRdb to 2017 to 2018). Study-level background: Mean age, gender distribution, total cell number and subset yield did not differ between patients and healthy donors. A total of approximately 100,000,000 sorted cells were examined across all samples, and the number of cells per subset was strongly correlated with RNA yield. The study compared TCRB repertoires of sorted circulating CD4+ T cell subsets between recently diagnosed type 1 diabetes patients and matched healthy donors. Naive and central memory subsets were obtained from all 30 or so donors, but regulatory and stem cell-like memory subsets were isolated from only 8 patients and about eight healthy donors. Study-wide conclusions, independent of this receptor: In all four CD4+ subsets, TCRB CDR3 length was moderately but significantly shorter in type 1 diabetes patients. Naive, central memory and regulatory TCRB repertoires appeared more similar among patients than among healthy donors. Shorter templates might have been favored by PCR, but patient and control samples were amplified and corrected together, so both groups would have been affected equally by any skew. Only small numbers of individuals were included in the HLA sub-analyses, which left unresolved whether HLA type had any influence on TCRB rearrangement. At VDJ recombination sites, type 1 diabetes patients had fewer insertions and more deleted nucleotides, which implies abnormalities in thymic rearrangement. Because cDNA was sequenced instead of genomic DNA, activated cells with high expression could be over-represented, although the groups did not differ in activation or CD3 levels.

All of the isolated RNA was reverse transcribed with the High Capacity cDNA Reverse Transcription Kit, so expressed TCRB transcripts were sequenced. Deep immunoSEQ sequencing was performed on naive, central memory and regulatory T cell samples, with an average of around 3.5 million total reads per sample. Sorted cells were lysed in RLT buffer and RNA was extracted with DNase-treated RNeasy Micro or Mini kits, depending on cell number. To prevent cross-contamination, each cell subset was processed individually, whereas patient and healthy donor samples were processed jointly. Using the immunoSEQ multiplex PCR, TCRB sequences were amplified from cDNA into 87-bp fragments spanning the CDR3 region. Sequencing of the amplicons was done on the Illumina HiSeq platform. In the authors' own workflow: Synthetic template baselines were used to correct PCR bias computationally, reads within Hamming distance 2 were collapsed, and singletons that could not be merged were discarded. Reads were aligned against IMGT to assign V, D and J genes, CDR3 length and insertions or deletions at six rearrangement sites. Within each subset, clonotype counts were normalized to sorted cell number, and only after that were true diversity and Gini coefficients computed with the tcR R package. The overlap coefficient, calculated on TCRB nucleotide sequences, was used to quantify repertoire sharing. TCRdb carries this immuneACCESS record with in-frame sequences only. Its versions omit some clonotypes, under half of them owing to an unresolved V gene in the studies checked, with the rest unexplained. V and J calls plus clone size are reproduced from that table; the DNA served to infer D and trimming. Within this sample are about 160,000 clones, with about a tenth of them counted one time only. The ten top clones hold around 0.48% of the sample.

Note on this clone: Its specific antigen is unknown. No per-base quality is available; no much larger clone lies one base away.

Trimming accounts for 5 bases at V and 2 bases at J, while the number of junction bases matched to no gene is 6. The germline V gene (reference sequence) gives CDR1 as LNHDA and CDR2 as SQIVND. CDR3 length: 15 amino acids, cysteine to phenylalanine. Just the 45-base CDR3 DNA is kept, in frame starting at base 1. Each donor gave one peripheral blood draw, about 100 mL on average, collected into heparinised tubes. Naive, central memory, regulatory and stem cell-like memory CD4+ T cells were sorted on a BD FACSAria II using a panel including CD45RO, CCR7, CD25, CD127, CD95 and CD27. All sorted populations exceeded 98% purity. PBMCs were separated immediately by Lymphoprep density gradient centrifugation and were stained directly, without being cultured. So that batch effects would be minimized, each experiment stained and sorted samples in pairs, pairing one healthy donor with one patient.

The sequencing sample was made of central memory CD4+ T cells from blood. The V and J genes are TRBV19 and TRBJ1-2, with 9 bases aligning to TRBD1. This sequence was found in a man aged 25-40 years with type 1 diabetes. The bases are TGTGCCAGTAGTGGACAGGGGCACCGGAACTATGGCTACACCTTC. Its translation is CASSGQGHRNYGYTF.